The T cell receptor (beta chain) under discussion was sequenced for a study of post-analysis software for immune sequencing data. Study in general: Both relapsing-remitting and secondary progressive multiple sclerosis featured among the disease courses, as did progressive-relapsing multiple sclerosis. Broader study findings: Four to six TRBV segments were significantly more frequent in patients than in controls. TRBV5-6, TRBV5-1 and TRBV20-1 were among these segments. Clustering by F measure revealed strong co-clustering among samples prepared together in one batch. Multiple sclerosis was associated with a significant reduction in normalized Chao1 diversity relative to controls.

Regarding this clonotype: The target antigen is unknown.

Built from TCR beta cDNA, the libraries had unique molecular identifiers in them. Input populations of roughly 0.85 to 11 million T cells gave rise to 500,000 or so cDNA molecules. In TCRdb, the PCR reads were re-called with MiXCR into one record per CDR3 protein. The table includes over 700,000 distinct CDR3 sequences, about 27% detected once. Germline lookup yields CDR1 ENHRY and CDR2 SYGVKD. This CDR3 region has 13 residues. Trimming cost V 4 bases and J 5 bases; bases outside gene matches: 4. J is TRBJ1-2 and V is TRBV10-3; TRBD1 matches at 7 bases. This sequence was found in a girl between 10 and 17 years old with multiple sclerosis. Sequenced: blood. The CDR3 DNA sequence: TGTGCCATCAGTGCACAGGGGACTTATGGCTACACCTTC. It yields the protein CAISAQGTYGYTF.